These T cell receptor beta chains were read from a single sample in a study of blood T cell repertoires in COVID-19. TCRdb's table, derived via immunoSEQ multiplex PCR, lists solely in-frame clones and lacks some. This sample has 300,000 to 400,000 clones; around 85% occur once, and the top ten carry approximately 7.5%. The sequenced sample consisted of peripheral blood. All receptors come from a human donor in a cohort sampled during active COVID-19. The CDR3 runs from the conserved cysteine through the conserved F or W. The order of the fields is clone size, D gene, V gene, J gene, CDR3 DNA, CDR3 protein. D genes are given only for firm matches. Clone size is given for some rows only: seen once, a few or many times, or a class if the clone is expanded.

abundance: NA
d_gene: NA
v_gene: TRBV3-1/TRBV3-2
j_gene: TRBJ1-2
CDR3nt: TGTGCCAGCAGCCAAGCCAATGGCTACACCTTC
CDR3aa: CASSQANGYTF

abundance: NA
d_gene: TRBD1
v_gene: TRBV7-9
j_gene: TRBJ1-3
CDR3nt: TGTGCCAGCACCGGACGGACAGGATTTTTGACTGGAAACACCATATATTTT
CDR3aa: CASTGRTGFLTGNTIYF

abundance: NA
d_gene: NA
v_gene: TRBV5-4
j_gene: TRBJ2-5
CDR3nt: TGTGCCAGCAGCGGCGCAGGTACTCACCAAGAGACCCAGTACTTC
CDR3aa: CASSGAGTHQETQYF

abundance: NA
d_gene: TRBD1
v_gene: TRBV14
j_gene: TRBJ1-2
CDR3nt: TGTGCCAGCAGCCAAGATGACAGGGGCGATGGCTACACCTTC
CDR3aa: CASSQDDRGDGYTF

abundance: NA
d_gene: TRBD1
v_gene: TRBV19
j_gene: TRBJ2-3
CDR3nt: TGTGCCAGTAGTATAGACTTTCTGGGGGACAGGGGCAAGGATACGCAGTATTTT
CDR3aa: CASSIDFLGDRGKDTQYF

abundance: NA
d_gene: NA
v_gene: TRBV18
j_gene: TRBJ2-5
CDR3nt: TGTGCCAGCTCACCACCGGTGGCAGGACAAGAGACCCAGTACTTC
CDR3aa: CASSPPVAGQETQYF

abundance: NA
d_gene: NA
v_gene: TRBV10-3
j_gene: TRBJ1-1
CDR3nt: TGTGCCATCAGTGAGTCGGGGACACCGAACACTGAAGCTTTCTTT
CDR3aa: CAISESGTPNTEAFF

abundance: once
d_gene: TRBD1
v_gene: TRBV7-3
j_gene: TRBJ2-7
CDR3nt: TGTGCCAGCAGCCTCGGACAGGGTAGCTCCTACGAGCAGTACTTC
CDR3aa: CASSLGQGSSYEQYF

abundance: once
d_gene: TRBD1
v_gene: TRBV9
j_gene: TRBJ1-2
CDR3nt: TGTGCCAGCAGCGTATCAGGGGGCCCCTATGGCTACACCTTC
CDR3aa: CASSVSGGPYGYTF

abundance: NA
d_gene: TRBD1
v_gene: TRBV4-2
j_gene: TRBJ1-4
CDR3nt: TGTGCCAGCAGCACCGGGACAGGCAATGAAAAACTGTTTTTT
CDR3aa: CASSTGTGNEKLFF

abundance: NA
d_gene: NA
v_gene: TRBV5-5
j_gene: TRBJ1-1
CDR3nt: TGTGCCAGCAGCTTGGATTTAATGAACACTGAAGCTTTCTTT
CDR3aa: CASSLDLMNTEAFF

abundance: NA
d_gene: NA
v_gene: TRBV2
j_gene: TRBJ1-5
CDR3nt: TGTGCCAGCAGTTTTCGCAGGGGTAATCAGCCCCAGCATTTT
CDR3aa: CASSFRRGNQPQHF

abundance: NA
d_gene: NA
v_gene: TRBV19
j_gene: TRBJ2-1
CDR3nt: TGTGCCAGTAGCTCACAGGGTTGGTCCTACAATGAGCAGTTCTTC
CDR3aa: CASSSQGWSYNEQFF

abundance: NA
d_gene: NA
v_gene: TRBV6-5
j_gene: TRBJ2-7
CDR3nt: TGTGCCACGACACCGAACTCATACGAGCAGTACTTC
CDR3aa: CATTPNSYEQYF

abundance: few
d_gene: TRBD1
v_gene: TRBV30
j_gene: TRBJ1-6
CDR3nt: TGTGCCGGGGGGAGACAGGGGTATTCACCCCTCCACTTT
CDR3aa: CAGGRQGYSPLHF

abundance: NA
d_gene: NA
v_gene: TRBV5-1
j_gene: TRBJ2-1
CDR3nt: TGCGCCAGCAGCCCAGTCCAATACAATGAGCAGTTCTTC
CDR3aa: CASSPVQYNEQFF

abundance: NA
d_gene: TRBD1
v_gene: TRBV7-3
j_gene: TRBJ2-5
CDR3nt: TGTGCCAGCAGCCCGGGACAGGGGAAGGAGACCCAGTACTTC
CDR3aa: CASSPGQGKETQYF

abundance: once
d_gene: NA
v_gene: TRBV10-2
j_gene: TRBJ2-3
CDR3nt: TGCGCCAGCAGTAGCCCCGGTTCCGATACGCAGTATTTT
CDR3aa: CASSSPGSDTQYF

abundance: NA
d_gene: TRBD1
v_gene: TRBV24-1
j_gene: TRBJ2-1
CDR3nt: TGTGCCACCAGTGATCCCGGGACAGGGAGCAATGAGCAGTTCTTC
CDR3aa: CATSDPGTGSNEQFF

abundance: NA
d_gene: NA
v_gene: TRBV20-1
j_gene: TRBJ2-1
CDR3nt: TGCAGTGGAAGGGGCAATGAGCAGTTCTTC
CDR3aa: CSGRGNEQFF

abundance: NA
d_gene: TRBD1
v_gene: TRBV6-2/TRBV6-3
j_gene: TRBJ2-7
CDR3nt: TGTGCCAGCAGTGACAGGGATGAGCAGTACTTC
CDR3aa: CASSDRDEQYF

abundance: once
d_gene: TRBD1
v_gene: TRBV11-1
j_gene: TRBJ2-3
CDR3nt: TGTGCCAGCAGCTTAAGGGGGCTTGGGACAGATACGCAGTATTTT
CDR3aa: CASSLRGLGTDTQYF

abundance: once
d_gene: TRBD2
v_gene: TRBV27
j_gene: TRBJ2-2
CDR3nt: TGTGCCAGCAGTTTATCGAGCCTAGCGGGAAAGAACACCGGGGAGCTGTTTTTT
CDR3aa: CASSLSSLAGKNTGELFF

abundance: NA
d_gene: NA
v_gene: TRBV3-1/TRBV3-2
j_gene: TRBJ2-2
CDR3nt: TGTGCCAGCAGATACGGGGGGCGGAACACCGGGGAGCTGTTTTTT
CDR3aa: CASRYGGRNTGELFF

abundance: few
d_gene: NA
v_gene: TRBV6-1
j_gene: TRBJ1-4
CDR3nt: TGTGCCAGCAGTGACCGACAGGAAAAACTGTTTTTT
CDR3aa: CASSDRQEKLFF

abundance: NA
d_gene: NA
v_gene: TRBV19
j_gene: TRBJ2-7
CDR3nt: TGTGCCAGTAGTATAGGGGGCGGGGTCCGCTCCGAGCAGTACTTC
CDR3aa: CASSIGGGVRSEQYF

abundance: NA
d_gene: NA
v_gene: TRBV30
j_gene: TRBJ1-4
CDR3nt: TGTGCCTCGAGCGGACAGCCTAATGAAAAACTGTTTTTT
CDR3aa: CASSGQPNEKLFF

abundance: NA
d_gene: NA
v_gene: TRBV10-3
j_gene: TRBJ1-1
CDR3nt: TGTGCCATCAGTGGGAGGGTAGGAGTGAACACTGAAGCTTTCTTT
CDR3aa: CAISGRVGVNTEAFF

abundance: NA
d_gene: NA
v_gene: TRBV7-2
j_gene: TRBJ2-7
CDR3nt: TGTGCCAGCAGCTGGCGGGACCGAACCCCAACTCCCTACGAGCAGTACTTC
CDR3aa: CASSWRDRTPTPYEQYF

abundance: NA
d_gene: NA
v_gene: TRBV20-1
j_gene: TRBJ2-4
CDR3nt: TGCAGTGCTGAACAGGGCGTCATTCAGTACTTC
CDR3aa: CSAEQGVIQYF

abundance: NA
d_gene: NA
v_gene: TRBV27
j_gene: TRBJ2-1
CDR3nt: TGTGCCAGCAGTTTATCGCCCCCTAGCACCGATGAGCAGTTCTTC
CDR3aa: CASSLSPPSTDEQFF